This T cell receptor (beta chain) was recovered during a study of blood T cells in healthy people across ages. A second roughly 6 to 12 cycle PCR used barcoded and J-beta primers. Each sample yielded at least 2.5 million CDR3-containing paired-end reads. TCRdb used MiXCR to reprocess the 5' RACE reads, holding one entry per CDR3 protein. The sample has fewer than 1.5 million distinct CDR3 sequences, 42% seen once. CDR3 size: 16 residues. Germline V gene data show CDR1 as MNHEY and CDR2 as SMNVEV (reference sequence). V gave up 0 bases and J gave up 4 bases, with 16 bases separating them. The authors isolated at least 6 million PBMCs per sample.

The chain uses TRBV27 and TRBJ2-7; D may be TRBD1 or TRBD2 (7 bases each). The sequence was obtained from a woman aged 18-29 years in good health. Sequencing was carried out using blood. CDR3 in amino acids: CASSLSGGGSFYEQYF. As DNA, the CDR3 is TGTGCCAGCAGTTTATCGGGAGGGGGCAGTTTTTACGAGCAGTACTTC.